This record concerns one T cell receptor beta chain sequence. Its antigen specificity is not known. No qualities accompany the bases; no much larger clone lies one base away. This specimen comes from a study of T cell changes during pregnancy in multiple sclerosis (dated by TCRdb to about 2019). As for the study more broadly: In women with multiple sclerosis, the researchers looked at how the T cell repertoire shifted as pregnancy progressed.

The germline V gene (reference sequence) gives CDR1 as MNHNY and CDR2 as SVGAGI. For this chain, trimming is 6 bases at the V end and 1 base at the J end, and the number of junction bases without a gene match is 8. The CDR3 contains 15 residues, cysteine and phenylalanine counted. Kept here is only the CDR3 DNA, which spans 45 bases and is read in frame from base 1. The library was built by means of the immunoSEQ multiplex PCR assay. TCRdb obtained this table from immuneACCESS and retained in-frame rearrangements with V and J assigned. These tables miss some clones; where compared with another copy, unresolved V genes account for less than half of the shortfall, and the remainder is unexplained. The sample profile shows 20,000 to 25,000 clones; approximately 90% of them were found once. Of the sample, approximately 5% falls within the top ten clones.

This TCR derives from a female donor in good health, enrolled as a control in a pregnancy study. Rearrangement joined TRBV6-6 to TRBJ2-7, with TRBD1 identical over 8 junction bases. Sequenced here: CD8+ T cells from peripheral blood mononuclear cells, sampled in the second trimester of pregnancy. The DNA sequence is as follows: TGTGCCAGCAGCGATAACAGGGGGGAATCCTACGAGCAGTACTTC. Its coded protein is CASSDNRGESYEQYF.